A selection of T cell receptor gamma chains follows, all from one sample in a study of gammadelta T cells in human blood. TCRdb used CATT to re-call clones from the RT-PCR reads. The sample shows hundreds of gamma-chain clones, more than 2% of them seen only once. The specimen sequenced was non-Vgamma9Vdelta2 gamma-delta T cells from adult blood. The receptor source for this set is a human donor. Both conserved end residues are trimmed from each CDR3. Only part of the rows carry a size: once, few, many, or a class if the clone is expanded.

CDR3 length	clone size	V gene	CDR3 protein
12	NA	TRGV2	ATWDNSSDWIKI
9	large	TRGV9	ALWVYYKKL
12	large	TRGV2	ATWDGPGYYKKL
14	large	TRGV5	ATWDRRWVSYYKKL
13	medium-sized	TRGV2	ATWDGPDRYYKKL
14	NA	TRGV5P	ATWGPHPSLYYKKL
11	large	TRGV2	ATWDGPNYKKL
14	few	TRGV5	ATWDRPHPTYYKKL
9	NA	TRGV2	ATWDGQEKL
11	large	TRGV4	ATWSTNYYKKL
13	few	TRGV9	ALWEAPPLYYKKL
12	NA	TRGV4	ATWDGQVIYKKL
9	large	TRGV10	AAWDPIKKL
11	medium-sized	TRGV9	ALWEVLDYKKL
9	large	TRGV9	ALWEVRRKL
10	NA	TRGV4	ATWTTGWFKI
10	medium-sized	TRGV3	ATWDRPGLLL
12	large	TRGV5	ATWDRPHYYKKL
9	medium-sized	TRGV9	ALWEVPAVL
10	large	TRGV8	ATWRNYYKKL
12	few	TRGV8	ATWEIRGYYKKL
13	hyperexpanded	TRGV9	ALWEVTSNYYKKL
9	hyperexpanded	TRGV5	ATWDRQGKL
13	large	TRGV8	ATWDRPFPYYKKL
10	hyperexpanded	TRGV9	ALWEGAYKKL
12	large	TRGV5	ATWDRRGYYKKL
12	medium-sized	TRGV3	ATWDRMDYYKKL
11	large	TRGV2	ATWDGLYYKKL
9	large	TRGV9	ALWEVMEKL
12	large	TRGV8	ATWDWGAYWIKT
13	large	TRGV4	ATWDGRGFYYKKL
10	large	TRGV9	ALWEVHYKKL
10	NA	TRGV2	ATWDGNYKKL
11	large	TRGV5P	ATWAIIYYKKL
13	large	TRGV8	ATWDAAPNYYKKL
11	large	TRGV8	ATWEPLYYKKL
12	medium-sized	TRGV9	ALWEVPNYYKKL
13	large	TRGV5	ATWDSHLWRYKKL
11	large	TRGV2	ATWDRNYYKKL
11	large	TRGV4	ATWDKNYYKKL
9	hyperexpanded	TRGV9	ALWEYYKKL
14	hyperexpanded	TRGV10	AAWDSGYTTGWFKI
13	medium-sized	TRGV9	ALWEAPGAYYKKL
11	large	TRGV3	ATWYSSDWIKT
11	large	TRGV5	ATWATNDYKKL
13	large	TRGV5	ATWDRGSSWYKKL
12	large	TRGV5	ATWDSFGYYKKL
9	NA	TRGV4	ATWDHWIKT
9	large	TRGV5	ATWNYYKKL
9	large	TRGV9	ALWEVPKKL